A single sample is the source of the 8 T cell receptor beta chains below, sequenced in a study of response to subunit inactivated influenza vaccine. TCRdb analysed the RT-PCR reads with MiXCR anew, one entry per CDR3 protein. The profile shows 560,000 or so distinct CDR3 sequences, about 7.6% of them singletons. Here the sequenced sample was PBMCs from blood, taken about 23 months after vaccination. These receptors were taken from a man in his fifties or sixties who received an inactivated influenza vaccine.

This clonotype was recorded a few times. The CDR3: CASSPPGPSGNTIYF. The CDR3 coding sequence is TGTGCCAGCAGTCCACCGGGACCCTCTGGAAACACCATATATTTT. V and J are TRBV12-3 or TRBV12-4 and TRBJ1-3, with D possibly being TRBD1 (5 bases). The CDR3 loop spans 15 amino acids. V lost 5 bases and J lost 0, with 11 bases in between.

As regards this clonotype: One end of the junction is discordant with germline, which a read error may explain. The rearrangement joins TRBV7-9 to TRBJ1-2, with D perhaps matching TRBD1 (6 bases). The germline V gene encodes CDR1 SEHNR and CDR2 FQNEAQ (reference sequence). The CDR3 contains 13 residues. The CDR3 coding sequence is TGTGACAGCAGCTTTATGGGGGCAGGTGGCTACACCTTC. It is translated as CDSSFMGAGGYTF.

This clonotype has more than one count but fewer than ten. This chain joins TRBV3-1 and TRBJ1-1; 10 bases map to TRBD1. The ends lost 5 bases at V and 7 bases at J; junction bases unmatched: 7. The CDR3 loop spans 14 amino acids. Germline V CDR1 and CDR2: LGHDT, YNNKEL (reference sequence). This CDR3 reads CASSEGQGTSEAFF. The CDR3, as DNA: TGTGCCAGCAGCGAGGGACAGGGGACCAGTGAAGCTTTCTTT.

The J gene is TRBJ2-7, the V gene TRBV6-1; 9 positions match TRBD2. The junction had 8 bases not matched to a gene; V was cut back by 6 bases and J by 2 bases. The CDR3 has 15 amino acids. CDR1 is MNHNS, CDR2 SASEGT, per germline. CDR3: CASSPVIAGAYEQYF. The CDR3 nucleotides read TGTGCCAGCAGCCCCGTCATAGCGGGAGCCTACGAGCAGTACTTC.

In its sample, this clonotype was seen a few times. V and J are TRBV6-2 or TRBV6-3 and TRBJ1-6; D gene uncertain. With 7 bases removed from V and 4 bases from J, the gap between germline ends came to 14 bases. The length of the CDR3 is 15 residues. Germline assignment: CDR1 MNHEY and CDR2 SVGEGT. The CDR3 DNA sequence: TGTGCCAGCAAACAGCCAGCTAGTTATAATTCACCCCTCCACTTT. Protein: CASKQPASYNSPLHF.

This clonotype appeared a few times. CDR3 sequence reads: CASSLSISREAYGYTF. CDR3 bases: TGTGCCAGCAGCTTAAGTATATCTCGAGAAGCCTATGGCTACACCTTC. The genes are TRBV7-2 and TRBJ1-2; unclear D gene. Germline assignment: CDR1 SGHTA and CDR2 FQGNSA. This CDR3 contains 16 residues. Trimming removed 2 bases at V and 4 bases at J, with 17 bases between.

This clonotype was observed many times. This chain joins TRBV12-3 or TRBV12-4 and TRBJ1-2; D may be TRBD1 (5 bases). The germline V and J ends were trimmed by 5 bases and 1 base, with 14 bases remaining between them. The CDR3 contains 15 residues. CDR3 protein: CASSPTLGGNYGYTF. The DNA of the CDR3 is TGTGCCAGCAGTCCTACCCTCGGGGGTAACTATGGCTACACCTTC.

This CDR3 reads CAWRRDRALSYEQYF. CDR3 DNA sequence: TGTGCCTGGAGGAGAGACAGGGCCCTCTCCTACGAGCAGTACTTC. The rearrangement uses TRBV30 and TRBJ2-7; 7 bases are shared with TRBD1. The CDR3 runs 15 residues. Germline CDR1 reads GTSNPN; CDR2 reads SVGIG (reference sequence). V shed 3 bases, J shed 0 bases, and the junction held 8 bases outside the gene matches.